Below are 21 T cell receptor beta chains sequenced from a single sample in a study of cytomegalovirus exposure and HLA in healthy donors. PCR employed 60 Vbeta and 13 Jbeta primers. The protocol was immunoSEQ multiplex PCR, while the TCRdb copy is restricted to in-frame clones and leaves out a portion. The table has approximately 150,000 clones, approximately 78% seen once; the top ten hold about 2.5%. Sequencing was done on a sample of PBMCs. The receptor source for this set is a woman between 18 and 29 years old in good health and CMV-seropositive.

The CDR3: CASSESGQGFSEQYF. The CDR3 nucleotides are TGCGCCAGCAGTGAGTCGGGACAGGGGTTCTCCGAGCAGTACTTC. The chain is built from TRBV10-2 and TRBJ2-7; 10 nucleotides agree with TRBD1. CDR1 and CDR2 (germline): WSHSY, SAAADI. This CDR3 is 15 amino acids long. The V and J ends lost 0 bases and 6 bases, in that order; junction bases with no gene match: 5.

This clone was observed a single time. This chain uses TRBV2 with TRBJ2-3; 9 bases fit TRBD2. Germline values: CDR1 SNHLY, CDR2 FYNNEI. The CDR3 length is 15 residues. V gave up 6 bases and J gave up 3 bases; unmatched junction bases: 7. CDR3 amino acids: CASRASGGLTDTQYF. As DNA, the CDR3 is TGTGCCAGCAGGGCCAGCGGGGGGTTGACAGATACGCAGTATTTT.

V and J are TRBV4-1 and TRBJ2-7; the D gene is possibly TRBD1 (5 bases). Germline V gene data show CDR1 as MGHRA and CDR2 as YSYEKL. V shed 2 bases and J shed 5 bases, with 7 bases lying between them. The CDR3 runs 12 residues. In nucleotides, the CDR3 is TGCGCCAGCAGCCAACTAGGGGACGAGCAGTACTTC. Translated, it gives CASSQLGDEQYF.

The V gene is TRBV7-9, the J gene TRBJ1-3, with 7 bases fitting TRBD1. The CDR3 sequence is 16 residues long. With V trimmed by 5 bases and J by 3 bases, 10 bases remained unmatched. Per germline, CDR1 SEHNR and CDR2 FQNEAQ (reference sequence). The CDR3 here is CASSQITGAFGNTIYF. The CDR3, as DNA: TGTGCCAGCAGCCAAATCACAGGGGCCTTTGGAAACACCATATATTTT.

The chain uses TRBV28 and TRBJ1-4, with D unresolved. From germline, CDR1 is MDHEN and CDR2 SYDVKM. This CDR3 contains 14 residues. The V end was cut by 3 bases, the J end by 4 bases, with 9 bases between. The CDR3 sequence: CASSFLYGNEKLFF. The CDR3 nucleotides read TGTGCCAGCAGTTTCTTATACGGTAATGAAAAACTGTTTTTT. Filled out from reference TRBV28 and TRBJ1-4, the complete variable domain reads DVKVTQSSRYLVKRTGEKVFLECVQDMDHENMFWYRQDPGLGLRLIYFSYDVKMKEKGDIPEGYSVSREKKERFSLILESASTNQTSMYLCASSFLYGNEKLFFGSGTQLSVL.

The sample holds one count of this clone. J is TRBJ1-2 and V is TRBV2, with 7 bases identical to TRBD1. This CDR3 has 13 residues. Germline loops: CDR1 SNHLY, CDR2 FYNNEI. The junction had 9 bases not matched to a gene; V was cut back by 2 bases and J by 12 bases. The DNA for the CDR3 is TGTGCCAGCAGTGAATGGACAGGCTATGAGGACACCTTC. Amino acids: CASSEWTGYEDTF.

The V gene is TRBV6-5, the J gene TRBJ2-7, with TRBD1 matching over 7 bases. CDR3 size: 15 residues. J gave up 2 bases and V 2 bases, and 6 bases lay outside the gene matches. Germline-derived CDR1 and CDR2 are MNHEY and SVGAGI. CDR3 loop: CASSYDMDRTYEQYF. CDR3 coding DNA: TGTGCCAGCAGTTACGACATGGACAGGACCTACGAGCAGTACTTC.

The V and J genes are TRBV4-1 and TRBJ2-4; 13 positions agree with TRBD2. The V segment lost 3 bases and the J segment 0 bases; nucleotides outside the gene matches: 5. CDR3 length: 18 amino acids. Germline-derived CDR1 and CDR2 are MGHRA and YSYEKL. This CDR3 is CASSQGLAGLIAKNIQYF. CDR3 coding DNA: TGCGCCAGCAGCCAGGGACTAGCGGGGCTGATAGCCAAAAACATTCAGTACTTC.

V usage is TRBV4-1 and J usage is TRBJ1-5, with 12 bases identical to TRBD1. V trimming: 2 bases; J trimming: 2 bases; junction bases outside the gene matches: 7. The CDR3 extends over 18 amino acids. The germline gives CDR1 MGHRA, CDR2 YSYEKL. The CDR3 loop reads CASSQPGQGAKGNQPQHF. The CDR3 DNA reads as TGCGCCAGCAGCCAACCGGGACAGGGGGCAAAAGGCAATCAGCCCCAGCATTTT.

V gene TRBV7-2 combines with J gene TRBJ2-5; D not certain. TRBJ2-7 explains the end of the DNA better; the J call may be wrong. Germline V CDR1 and CDR2: SGHTA, FQGNSA. The CDR3 runs to 13 residues. The CDR3 reads CASSLLFGAEQYF. The CDR3 DNA sequence: TGTGCCAGCAGCTTATTATTCGGTGCCGAGCAGTACTTC.

This clone was observed a single time. This chain links TRBV2 with TRBJ2-3; perhaps TRBD1 as D (6 bases). V was pared by 5 bases and J by 0 bases, with 12 bases between. The CDR3 is made up of 15 amino acids. Germline V lookup: CDR1 SNHLY, CDR2 FYNNEI. In nucleotides, the CDR3 is TGTGCCAGCAGTACCAACAGGGCCAGCACAGATACGCAGTATTTT. The encoded protein is CASSTNRASTDTQYF.

Concerning this clone: The CDR3 ends on some other residue instead of the conserved phenylalanine or tryptophan, so this is likely a read error. The limits of the CDR3 on the DNA are not certain, so only TCRdb's listed CDR3 is given. The CDR3 protein is CASSEGAAL. The rearrangement links TRBV2 to TRBJ2-7; TRBD1, the table's D call, was not compared with the DNA. CDR1 is SNHLY and CDR2 is FYNNEI in the germline V gene. Counting both end residues, the CDR3 totals 9 amino acids.

The chain combines TRBV25-1 with TRBJ1-1; tentatively, D is TRBD1 (5 bases). Germline CDR1 MGHDK, CDR2 SYGVNS. The CDR3 spans 14 residues. Trimming took off 6 bases at V and 1 base at J, with 12 bases between the two ends. The CDR3 is CASRRDSKNTEAFF. For the CDR3, the DNA is TGTGCCAGCAGGCGGGACTCCAAGAACACTGAAGCTTTCTTT.

The sample holds one count of this clone. An end of the junction differs from the germline gene, which may be a read error. The chain recombines TRBV5-1 with TRBJ1-2; a weak D match, TRBD1 (6 bases). The CDR3 consists of 16 residues. Germline CDR1 reads SGHRS; CDR2 reads YFSETQ. The CDR3 DNA reads TGCGCCAGCAGCCTGACTGAAGGGTACAGGGCCAGCGGCTACGCCTTC. It translates to CASSLTEGYRASGYAF. The full variable domain, rest sourced from reference TRBV5-1 and TRBJ1-2, is KAGVTQTPRYLIKTRGQQVTLSCSPISGHRSVSWYQQTPGQGLQFLFEYFSETQRNKGNFPGRFSGRQFSNSRSEMNVSTLELGDSALYLCASSLTEGYRASGYAFGSGTRLTVV.

The rearrangement uses TRBV19 and TRBJ2-1; 12 positions agree with TRBD1. Germline V CDR1 and CDR2: LNHDA, SQIVND (reference sequence). Losses at the gene ends were 6 bases for V and 8 bases for J; bases not matched to a gene: 5. The CDR3 runs 14 residues. CDR3: CASSGTGGLDEQFF. In DNA, the CDR3 is TGTGCCAGTAGCGGGACAGGGGGCCTCGATGAGCAGTTCTTC.

V is TRBV2 and J is TRBJ1-1; 7 bases fit TRBD1. V shed 7 bases and J 6 bases; nucleotides not matched to a gene: 11. The length of the CDR3 is 14 residues. CDR1 and CDR2 from the germline V gene are SNHLY and FYNNEI. CDR3 DNA sequence: TGTGCCAGCATTAGACAGGGTCCTACCTCTGAAGCTTTCTTT. Translated, it gives CASIRQGPTSEAFF.

The rearrangement joins TRBV5-1 to TRBJ2-5, with 13 bases that match TRBD2. V lost 2 bases and J lost 3; bases outside the gene matches: 7. The CDR3 runs to 17 residues. Germline V lookup: CDR1 SGHRS, CDR2 YFSETQ. The CDR3 DNA reads TGCGCCAGCAGCTTCGAGGGGACTAGCGGGGCTAAAGAGACCCAGTACTTC. Protein: CASSFEGTSGAKETQYF.

This clone was observed a few times. An end of the junction differs from the germline gene, which may be a read error. J is TRBJ2-6 and V is TRBV7-2, with D perhaps matching TRBD2 (6 bases). CDR3 length: 16 amino acids. Germline V gene lookup returns CDR1 SGHTA and CDR2 FQGNSA. CDR3 sequence reads: CASSQDGTSGANVLTF. Here the CDR3 DNA reads TGCGCCAGCAGCCAAGATGGGACTTCTGGGGCCAACGTCCTGACTTTC.

This clone was recorded a few times. The chain combines TRBV29-1 with TRBJ1-1; a weak D match, TRBD1 (6 bases). The V end was cut by 1 base, the J end by 4 bases, with 7 bases between. The CDR3 runs to 12 residues. CDR1 and CDR2 (germline): SQVTM, ANQGSEA. The CDR3, as DNA: TGCAGCGTTGAAGCAGGGGTCACTGAAGCTTTCTTT. Its translation is CSVEAGVTEAFF.

The chain uses TRBV18 and TRBJ1-3; weak D call: TRBD1 (5 bases). There are 16 residues in the CDR3. V gave up 2 bases and J gave up 1 base, with 12 bases separating them. The germline V gene encodes CDR1 KGHSH and CDR2 LQKENI. The chain's CDR3 is CASSPTDSGSGNTIYF. The CDR3 bases are TGTGCCAGCTCACCAACAGATTCAGGGTCTGGAAACACCATATATTTT.

V and J are TRBV5-1 and TRBJ1-1; unclear D gene. The germline gives CDR1 SGHRS, CDR2 YFSETQ. The CDR3 runs 13 residues. V was cut by 4 bases and J by 0 bases, with 7 bases left in between. The CDR3 bases are TGCGCCAGCAGCCTAGACCTGAACACTGAAGCTTTCTTT. Residues: CASSLDLNTEAFF.